This TCR beta chain was observed in a study of blood T cell repertoires in COVID-19. Overall study: Acute and convalescent COVID-19 specimens originated in the United States, Italy and Spain. From T cells, B-cell-depleted T cells, or PBMCs came the material, which was cDNA or gDNA.

The germline CDR1 and CDR2 sequences are LGHNA and YNFKEQ. This CDR3 comprises 14 residues. V was shortened by 1 base and J by 4 bases, with 10 bases between the two germline ends. Clinical histories supplied by participants themselves formed the basis of cohort assignment. Under the authors' procedure: Scientists estimated how many nucleated cells there were by amplifying reference gene primers. Clones were sequenced by immunoSEQ multiplex PCR, and TCRdb holds only the in-frame ones, with some missing. V, J and clone size are taken as reported in that table, and D and trimming were inferred from the DNA itself. Among under 300,000 clones, roughly nine tenths were seen once, and the ten largest hold approximately 1.3%.

The chain joins TRBV4-2 to TRBJ1-1; weak D call: TRBD1 (5 bases). The TCR was taken from a human donor in a cohort exposed to, infected with or recovered from COVID-19 (not recorded which). The donor label of this sample is uncertain. The sample taken for sequencing was PBMCs or T cells enriched from blood (not recorded which). Here the CDR3 DNA reads TGTGCCAGCAGCCAAGCTGGGGGGAGCACTGAAGCTTTCTTT. It encodes CASSQAGGSTEAFF.